This T cell receptor beta chain was identified in a study of long-term antiretroviral therapy in people with HIV. Study-wide findings and caveats: Diversity rose after ART but stayed below transplant donor controls. Gathering of blood took place between about 2004 and 2017, possibly under older ART regimens.

At the survey level, the v3.0 immunoSEQ assay was run. Using immunoSEQ multiplex PCR, the repertoire was profiled, and TCRdb retains in-frame clones only, with some absent. The sample lists just over 35,000 clones, roughly four fifths seen once, with about 5.7% in the top ten. Regarding this clone: Its specificity is unknown.

V was clipped by 0 bases and J by 4 bases; unmatched bases: 12. The germline gives CDR1 SQVTM, CDR2 ANQGSEA. This CDR3 has 17 residues. This specimen consisted of unsorted PBMCs, obtained 0.6 years after starting antiretroviral therapy. The chain uses TRBV29-1 and TRBJ2-1, with 7 positions matching TRBD2. The clonotype comes from a man between 18 and 35 years old with HIV. This CDR3 is CSVEDSGGLAEYNEQFF. CDR3 nucleotide sequence: TGCAGCGTTGAAGATTCTGGTGGGCTAGCGGAGTACAATGAGCAGTTCTTC.